The 22 T cell receptor beta chains below were found in one sample sequenced in a study of cytotoxic CD8 clonotypes in ibrutinib-treated CLL (dated by TCRdb to 2020 to 2022). The sample's time point label is to be understood as: 20 to 25 months on ibrutinib. Libraries came from the immunoSEQ multiplex PCR assay. TCRdb provides this immuneACCESS table in a form limited to in-frame rearrangements. Some clones are lacking; in checked studies, under half of them reflect an unresolved V gene, and why the rest are absent is not known. The sample has 76,000 or so clones on record, roughly 83% of them singletons. The ten largest clones capture 38% of the sample. Source: PBMCs, taken after 24 months of ibrutinib treatment. Every receptor here comes from a human donor with chronic lymphocytic leukemia.

V gene TRBV5-5 combines with J gene TRBJ2-2; perhaps TRBD2 as D (6 bases). The CDR3 runs to 14 residues. Trimming removed 5 bases from V and 0 bases from J, with 8 bases in between. CDR1 is SGHKS, CDR2 YYEKEE, per germline (reference sequence). The CDR3 DNA reads as TGTGCCAGCAGTAGCGGATCGAACACCGGGGAGCTGTTTTTT. Translating gives CASSSGSNTGELFF.

CDR3 residues: CASILAGGVTDTQYF. The CDR3 DNA follows: TGTGCCAGCATCCTAGCTGGGGGAGTGACAGATACGCAGTATTTT. The chain joins TRBV5-6 to TRBJ2-3; D tentatively fits TRBD1 or TRBD2 (5 bases each). The germline V gene has CDR1 SGHDT and CDR2 YYEEEE. This CDR3 has 15 amino acids. The germline V and J ends were trimmed by 6 bases and 3 bases, with 17 bases remaining between them. Full variable domain (remainder filled in from reference TRBV5-6 and TRBJ2-3): DAGVTQSPTHLIKTRGQQVTLRCSPKSGHDTVSWYQQALGQGPQFIFQYYEEEERQRGNFPDRFSGHQFPNYSSELNVNALLLGDSALYLCASILAGGVTDTQYFGPGTRLTVL.

CDR3 in DNA: TGTGCCAGCAGTTTAACTAGCGGAAAGACTTCCTACGAGCAGTACTTC. Its protein product is CASSLTSGKTSYEQYF. This rearrangement joins TRBV28 to TRBJ2-7, with 8 positions matching TRBD2. The V gene end was trimmed by 2 bases and the J gene end by 1 base; junction bases not matched to a gene: 7. Germline CDR1 and CDR2: MDHEN and SYDVKM. The CDR3 loop spans 16 amino acids.

This chain joins TRBV6-4 and TRBJ2-1, with D perhaps assigned TRBD1 or TRBD2 (5 bases each). CDR3 length: 11 amino acids. Germline assignment: CDR1 MRHNA and CDR2 SNTAGT. The V end lost 8 bases, the J end lost 6 bases, and 8 bases lay between the germline ends. The CDR3 reads CASPGRNEQFF. The DNA of the CDR3 is TGTGCCAGCCCGGGGCGCAATGAGCAGTTCTTC.

The CDR3: CASSFLKETQYF. The CDR3 DNA follows: TGTGCCAGCAGTTTCTTAAAAGAGACCCAGTACTTC. This sequence joins TRBV6-6 and TRBJ2-5; no clear D gene. Germline loops: CDR1 MNHNY, CDR2 SVGAGI (reference sequence). The CDR3 is 12 amino acids. V lost 4 bases and J 3 bases, leaving 6 bases between the germline ends.

The chain joins TRBV18 to TRBJ2-1; D ambiguous. The V and J ends lost 3 bases and 3 bases respectively, with 15 bases between them. Germline CDR1 KGHSH, CDR2 LQKENI. This CDR3 comprises 16 residues. The CDR3 region is CASSPPEDSYYNEQFF. The DNA of the CDR3 is TGTGCCAGCTCACCGCCAGAGGATTCCTACTACAATGAGCAGTTCTTC. Combining the CDR3 with reference TRBV18 and TRBJ2-1 gives the whole variable domain NAGVMQNPRHLVRRRGQEARLRCSPMKGHSHVYWYRQLPEEGLKFMVYLQKENIIDESGMPKERFSAEFPKEGPSILRIQQVVRGDSAAYFCASSPPEDSYYNEQFFGPGTRLTVL.

This clone was recorded once. The V gene is TRBV5-1, the J gene TRBJ1-1, with 8 bases aligning to TRBD1. The germline gives CDR1 SGHRS, CDR2 YFSETQ. This CDR3 contains 17 residues. Germline trimming cut 1 base from V and 0 bases from J; bases unmatched to any gene: 8. This CDR3 reads CASSLSGKTGVNTEAFF. CDR3 nucleotides: TGCGCCAGCAGCTTGTCCGGGAAGACAGGGGTGAACACTGAAGCTTTCTTT.

With regard to this clone: The junction and the germline gene differ at one end; a read error may be behind it. The rearrangement uses TRBV28 and TRBJ1-5, with TRBD1 matching over 9 bases. Germline CDR1 reads MDHEN; CDR2 reads SYDVKM. The CDR3 is 15 amino acids. CDR3 sequence: CASIGQGFSYQPQHF. The CDR3 DNA reads TGTGCCAGCATCGGACAGGGGTTTAGCTATCAGCCCCAGCATTTT. The full variable domain, rest sourced from reference TRBV28 and TRBJ1-5, is DVKVTQSSRYLVKRTGEKVFLECVQDMDHENMFWYRQDPGLGLRLIYFSYDVKMKEKGDIPEGYSVSREKKERFSLILESASTNQTSMYLCASIGQGFSYQPQHFGDGTRLSIL.

As DNA, the CDR3 is TGTGCCAGCAGTGACAACAGGAGAGACTATGGCTACACCTTC. As protein: CASSDNRRDYGYTF. The chain links TRBV25-1 to TRBJ1-2, with a tentative D call TRBD1 (5 bases). CDR3 size: 14 residues. Germline CDR1 reads MGHDK; CDR2 reads SYGVNS. Deletions cut 3 bases from V and 3 bases from J, with 11 bases between.

The CDR3 DNA follows: TGCGCCAGCAGCCAAGAGTTAGGTTTTTCCTACGAGCAGTACTTC. It is translated as CASSQELGFSYEQYF. The chain is built from TRBV4-1 and TRBJ2-7; D is uncertain. The germline V and J ends were trimmed by 0 bases and 1 base, with 10 bases remaining between them. The CDR3 length is 15 residues. Germline V gene data show CDR1 as MGHRA and CDR2 as YSYEKL.

The chain has TRBV19 and TRBJ2-7; 10 nucleotides agree with TRBD1. This CDR3 region has 16 residues. CDR1 LNHDA and CDR2 SQIVND come from the germline V gene (reference sequence). V trimming: 10 bases; J trimming: 1 base; junction bases outside the gene matches: 13. The CDR3 here is CATLGTGTGVSYEQYF. In DNA form, the CDR3 reads TGTGCCACCCTAGGAACCGGGACAGGGGTTTCCTACGAGCAGTACTTC.

A few counts support this clone. V gene TRBV9 combines with J gene TRBJ1-1, with D unresolved. This CDR3 region has 14 residues. V lost 0 bases and J lost 0, with 6 bases in between. Germline-derived CDR1 and CDR2 are SGDLS and YYNGEE. The CDR3 region is CASSVGVVNTEAFF. The CDR3 nucleotides are TGTGCCAGCAGCGTAGGGGTGGTGAACACTGAAGCTTTCTTT.

The rearrangement joins TRBV5-4 to TRBJ2-5, with 7 bases that match TRBD1. Germline loops: CDR1 SGHNT, CDR2 YYREEE (reference sequence). This CDR3 comprises 15 residues. After removal of 4 bases from V and 1 base from J, the junction contained 7 bases not matched to a gene. The CDR3 reads CASSVRDRFQETQYF. Written as DNA, the CDR3 is TGTGCCAGCAGCGTTCGGGACAGATTCCAAGAGACCCAGTACTTC. The complete variable domain, with remaining parts taken from reference TRBV5-4 and TRBJ2-5, reads ETGVTQSPTHLIKTRGQQVTLRCSSQSGHNTVSWYQQALGQGPQFIFQYYREEENGRGNFPPRFSGLQFPNYSSELNVNALELDDSALYLCASSVRDRFQETQYFGPGTRLLVL.

This clone was detected a few times. The V and J genes are TRBV7-9 and TRBJ2-7, with a tentative D call TRBD1 (6 bases). The CDR3 length is 15 residues. CDR1 SEHNR and CDR2 FQNEAQ come from the germline V gene (reference sequence). With 3 bases removed from V and 2 bases from J, the gap between germline ends came to 14 bases. The CDR3 here is CASSLGVQGPYEQYF. The CDR3 nucleotides read TGTGCCAGCAGCTTGGGGGTACAGGGACCCTACGAGCAGTACTTC. Supplemented by reference TRBV7-9 and TRBJ2-7, the full variable domain reads DTGVSQNPRHKITKRGQNVTFRCDPISEHNRLYWYRQTLGQGPEFLTYFQNEAQLEKSRLLSDRFSAERPKGSFSTLEIQRTEQGDSAMYLCASSLGVQGPYEQYFGPGTRLTVT.

The V call is TRBV4-1, the J call TRBJ1-5; D gene uncertain. The germline CDR1 and CDR2 sequences are MGHRA and YSYEKL. V lost 0 bases and J lost 6, with 9 bases in between. This CDR3 contains 14 residues. CDR3 bases: TGCGCCAGCAGCCAAGAGTGGGCCGGTCAGCCCCAGCATTTT. Its protein product is CASSQEWAGQPQHF.

The chain combines TRBV5-1 with TRBJ2-1; no firm D call. Germline values: CDR1 SGHRS, CDR2 YFSETQ. Deletions cut 0 bases from V and 10 bases from J, with 8 bases between. The length of the CDR3 is 12 residues. CDR3 DNA: TGCGCCAGCAGCTTGGATGGCCTAGAGCAGTTCTTC. Translating it yields CASSLDGLEQFF.

J is TRBJ1-2 and V is TRBV28; D is uncertain. Trimming stripped 3 bases from V and 6 bases from J, with 14 bases between. This CDR3 comprises 14 residues. Germline loops: CDR1 MDHEN, CDR2 SYDVKM. The CDR3 DNA reads TGTGCCAGCAGTTTGTATCGCTGGGGAAATGGCTACACCTTC. Protein product: CASSLYRWGNGYTF.

The chain recombines TRBV7-3 with TRBJ1-1, with TRBD1 matching 8 bases. The CDR3 is made up of 14 amino acids. Losses at the gene ends were 4 bases for V and 1 base for J; bases not matched to a gene: 2. CDR1 is SGHTA, CDR2 FQGTGA, per germline. The CDR3 DNA reads TGTGCCAGCAGCTCGACAGGGGCGAACACTGAAGCTTTCTTT. It translates to CASSSTGANTEAFF.

The rearrangement joins TRBV7-2 to TRBJ1-5, with 9 bases matching TRBD1. Trimming cost V 5 bases and J 4 bases; bases outside gene matches: 6. Looked up from germline, CDR1 is SGHTA and CDR2 is FQGNSA. The CDR3 covers 15 residues. This CDR3 reads CASSATGGFNQPQHF. The CDR3 DNA reads as TGTGCCAGCAGCGCGACAGGGGGTTTTAATCAGCCCCAGCATTTT.

This chain joins TRBV15 and TRBJ1-4; no reliable D call. V lost 0 bases, J lost 0 bases, and 5 bases lay in between. Per the germline V gene, CDR1 is LNHNV and CDR2 is YYDKDF (reference sequence). CDR3 length: 15 amino acids. CDR3 coding DNA: TGTGCCACCAGCAGAGATCGGGCAACTAATGAAAAACTGTTTTTT. Its translation: CATSRDRATNEKLFF.

The chain is built from TRBV6-1 and TRBJ2-7, with D possibly being TRBD1 or TRBD2 (6 bases each). The V gene's germline CDR1 is MNHNS and CDR2 SASEGT. With 2 bases removed from V and 5 bases from J, the gap between germline ends came to 13 bases. The CDR3 contains 14 residues. The CDR3 here is CASSELGGLNEQYF. DNA for the CDR3: TGTGCCAGCAGTGAATTAGGGGGGTTGAACGAGCAGTACTTC.

This clone was counted between two and nine times. V and J are TRBV4-3 and TRBJ2-1, with a possible D match to TRBD2 (5 bases). Looked up from germline, CDR1 is LGHNA and CDR2 is YSLEER. The V gene lost 1 base and the J gene lost 0 bases, with 16 bases spanning the gap. The CDR3 consists of 18 residues. The CDR3 loop is CASSQAWATSFSYNEQFF. DNA for the CDR3: TGCGCCAGCAGCCAAGCGTGGGCTACTAGTTTCTCCTACAATGAGCAGTTCTTC.